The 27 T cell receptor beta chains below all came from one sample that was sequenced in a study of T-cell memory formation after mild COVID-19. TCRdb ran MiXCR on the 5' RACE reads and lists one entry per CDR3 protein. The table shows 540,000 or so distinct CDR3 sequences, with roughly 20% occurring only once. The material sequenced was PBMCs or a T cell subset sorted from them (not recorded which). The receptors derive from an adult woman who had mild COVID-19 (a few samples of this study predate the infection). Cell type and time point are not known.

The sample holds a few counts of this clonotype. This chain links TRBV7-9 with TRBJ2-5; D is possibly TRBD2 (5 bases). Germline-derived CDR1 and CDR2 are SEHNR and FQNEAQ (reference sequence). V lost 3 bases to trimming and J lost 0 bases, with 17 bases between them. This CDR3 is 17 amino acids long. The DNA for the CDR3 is TGTGCCAGCAGCTTCAGTTGGAGAGGGAAGAACCAAGAGACCCAGTACTTC. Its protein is CASSFSWRGKNQETQYF.

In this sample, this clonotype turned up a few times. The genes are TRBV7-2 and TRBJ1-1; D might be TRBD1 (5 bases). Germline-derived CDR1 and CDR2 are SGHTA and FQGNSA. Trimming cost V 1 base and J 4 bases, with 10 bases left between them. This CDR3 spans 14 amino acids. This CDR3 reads CASSLVSGTTEAFF. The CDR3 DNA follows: TGTGCCAGCAGCTTAGTATCCGGGACCACTGAAGCTTTCTTT. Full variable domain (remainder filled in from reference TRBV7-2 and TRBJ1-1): GAGVSQSPSNKVTEKGKDVELRCDPISGHTALYWYRQSLGQGLEFLIYFQGNSAPDKSGLPSDRFSAERTGGSVSTLTIQRTQQEDSAVYLCASSLVSGTTEAFFGQGTRLTVV.

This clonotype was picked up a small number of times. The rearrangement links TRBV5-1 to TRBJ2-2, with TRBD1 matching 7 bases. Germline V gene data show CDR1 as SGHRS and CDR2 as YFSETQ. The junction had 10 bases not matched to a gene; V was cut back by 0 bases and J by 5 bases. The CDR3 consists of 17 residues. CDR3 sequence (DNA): TGCGCCAGCAGCTTGGGGCCAACAGGGGTAGTAACCGGGGAGCTGTTTTTT. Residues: CASSLGPTGVVTGELFF.

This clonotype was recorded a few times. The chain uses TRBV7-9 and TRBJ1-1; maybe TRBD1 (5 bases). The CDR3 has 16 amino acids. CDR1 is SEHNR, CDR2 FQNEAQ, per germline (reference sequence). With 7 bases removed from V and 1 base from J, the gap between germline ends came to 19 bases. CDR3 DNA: TGTGCCAGCATCACCCCGTTTGGGACCCCGAACACTGAAGCTTTCTTT. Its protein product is CASITPFGTPNTEAFF.

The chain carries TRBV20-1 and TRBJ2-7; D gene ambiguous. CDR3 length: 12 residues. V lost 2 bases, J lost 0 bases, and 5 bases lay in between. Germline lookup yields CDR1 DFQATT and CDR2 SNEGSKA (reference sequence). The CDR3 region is CSARPLSYEQYF. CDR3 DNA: TGCAGTGCTAGACCCCTCTCCTACGAGCAGTACTTC.

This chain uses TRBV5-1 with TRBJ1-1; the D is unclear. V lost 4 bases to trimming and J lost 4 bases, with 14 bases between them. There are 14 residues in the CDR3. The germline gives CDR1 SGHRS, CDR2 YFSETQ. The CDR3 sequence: CASSPPGPSTEAFF. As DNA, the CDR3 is TGCGCCAGCAGCCCGCCCGGACCGAGCACTGAAGCTTTCTTT.

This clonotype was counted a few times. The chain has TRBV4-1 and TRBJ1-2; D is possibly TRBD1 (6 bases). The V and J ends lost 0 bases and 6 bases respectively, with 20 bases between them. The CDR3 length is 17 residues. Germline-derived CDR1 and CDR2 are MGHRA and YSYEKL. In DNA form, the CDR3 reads TGCGCCAGCAGCCAAGATGCATTAAGAAGGCAGGGGAATGGCTACACCTTC. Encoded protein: CASSQDALRRQGNGYTF.

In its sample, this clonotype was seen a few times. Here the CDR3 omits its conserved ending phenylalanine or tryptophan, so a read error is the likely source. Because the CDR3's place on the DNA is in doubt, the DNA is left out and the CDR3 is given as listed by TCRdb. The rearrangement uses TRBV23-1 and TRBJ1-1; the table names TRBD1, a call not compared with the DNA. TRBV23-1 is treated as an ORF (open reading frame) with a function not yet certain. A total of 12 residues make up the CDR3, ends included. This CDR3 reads CASSPIPRDRGC.

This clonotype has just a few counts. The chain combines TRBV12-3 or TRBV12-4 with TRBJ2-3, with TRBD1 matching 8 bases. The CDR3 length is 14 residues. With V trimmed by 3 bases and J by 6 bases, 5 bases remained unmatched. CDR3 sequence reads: CASSFRQGADTQYF. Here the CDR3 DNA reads TGTGCCAGCAGTTTTCGGCAGGGGGCGGATACGCAGTATTTT.

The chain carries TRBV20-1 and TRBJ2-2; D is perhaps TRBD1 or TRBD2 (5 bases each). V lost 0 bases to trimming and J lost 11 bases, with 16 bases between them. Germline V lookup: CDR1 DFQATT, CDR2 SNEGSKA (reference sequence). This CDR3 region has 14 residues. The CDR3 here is CSARDRTSGAELFF. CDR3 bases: TGCAGTGCTAGAGATCGAACCTCCGGGGCTGAGCTGTTTTTT.

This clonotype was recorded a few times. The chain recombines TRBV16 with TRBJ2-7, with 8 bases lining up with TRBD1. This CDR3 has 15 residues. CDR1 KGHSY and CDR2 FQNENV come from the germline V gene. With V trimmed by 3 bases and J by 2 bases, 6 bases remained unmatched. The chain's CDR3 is CASSQSTGVAYEQYF. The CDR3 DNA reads TGTGCCAGCAGCCAGTCGACAGGGGTGGCCTACGAGCAGTACTTC.

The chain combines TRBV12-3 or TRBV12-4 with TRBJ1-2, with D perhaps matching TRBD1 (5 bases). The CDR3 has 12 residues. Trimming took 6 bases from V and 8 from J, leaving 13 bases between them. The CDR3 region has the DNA TGTGCCAGCAGCCAGGGACCGAGGGGCTACACCTTC. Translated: CASSQGPRGYTF.

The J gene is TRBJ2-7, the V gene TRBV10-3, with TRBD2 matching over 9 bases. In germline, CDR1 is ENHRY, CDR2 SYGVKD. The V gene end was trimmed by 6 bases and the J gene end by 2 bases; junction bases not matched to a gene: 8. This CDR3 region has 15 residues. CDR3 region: CAIRQFAGGPYEQYF. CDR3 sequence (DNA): TGTGCCATCAGGCAGTTCGCGGGGGGGCCCTACGAGCAGTACTTC.

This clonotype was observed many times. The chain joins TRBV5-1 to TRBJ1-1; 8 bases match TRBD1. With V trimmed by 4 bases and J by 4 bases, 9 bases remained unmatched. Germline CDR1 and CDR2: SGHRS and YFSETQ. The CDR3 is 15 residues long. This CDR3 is CASSLLTGVGTEAFF. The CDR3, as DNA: TGCGCCAGCAGCCTACTGACAGGGGTCGGCACTGAAGCTTTCTTT.

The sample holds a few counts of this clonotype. The CDR3 DNA sequence: TGTGCCAGTAGTATAGACGACATGAACACTGAAGCTTTCTTT. It yields the protein CASSIDDMNTEAFF. V usage is TRBV19 and J usage is TRBJ1-1; D is ambiguous. The CDR3 spans 14 residues. From germline, CDR1 is LNHDA and CDR2 SQIVND (reference sequence). Trimming took 0 bases from V and 0 from J, leaving 5 bases between them. Complete variable domain (other parts from reference TRBV19 and TRBJ1-1): DGGITQSPKYLFRKEGQNVTLSCEQNLNHDAMYWYRQDPGQGLRLIYYSQIVNDFQKGDIAEGYSVSREKKESFPLTVTSAQKNPTAFYLCASSIDDMNTEAFFGQGTRLTVV.

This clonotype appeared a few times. DNA for the CDR3: TGTGCCAGCAGCTTAGACCCCCCAGGGACTGAAGCTTTCTTT. It is translated as CASSLDPPGTEAFF. The chain employs TRBV7-9 and TRBJ1-1; a weak D match, TRBD1 (5 bases). This CDR3 has 14 residues. Germline CDR1 SEHNR, CDR2 FQNEAQ (reference sequence). V lost 1 base and J lost 5, with 11 bases in between.

CDR3 sequence (DNA): TGTGCCAGCAGTTTAGGTATCTACTATGGCTACACCTTC. Translation gives CASSLGIYYGYTF. This chain connects TRBV12-3 or TRBV12-4 to TRBJ1-2; D call uncertain. V lost 1 base to trimming and J lost 3 bases, with 6 bases between them. The CDR3 has 13 residues.

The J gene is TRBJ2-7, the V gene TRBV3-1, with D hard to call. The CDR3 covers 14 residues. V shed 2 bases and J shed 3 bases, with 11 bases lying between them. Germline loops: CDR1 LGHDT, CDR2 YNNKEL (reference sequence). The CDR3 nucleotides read TGTGCCAGCAGCCAACAGGCGAGCCGCTACGAGCAGTACTTC. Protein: CASSQQASRYEQYF.

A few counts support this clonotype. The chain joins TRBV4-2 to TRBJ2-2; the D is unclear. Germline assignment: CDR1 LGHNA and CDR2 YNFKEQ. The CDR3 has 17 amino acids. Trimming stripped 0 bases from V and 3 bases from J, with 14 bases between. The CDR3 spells CASSQDKAFSHTGELFF. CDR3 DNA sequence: TGTGCCAGCAGCCAAGATAAGGCTTTCTCCCACACCGGGGAGCTGTTTTTT.

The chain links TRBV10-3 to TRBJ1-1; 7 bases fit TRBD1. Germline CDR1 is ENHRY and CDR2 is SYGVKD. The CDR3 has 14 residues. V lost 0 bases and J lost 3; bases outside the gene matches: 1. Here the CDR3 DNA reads TGTGCCATCAGTGAGTCGGGACAGTACACTGAAGCTTTCTTT. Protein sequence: CAISESGQYTEAFF.

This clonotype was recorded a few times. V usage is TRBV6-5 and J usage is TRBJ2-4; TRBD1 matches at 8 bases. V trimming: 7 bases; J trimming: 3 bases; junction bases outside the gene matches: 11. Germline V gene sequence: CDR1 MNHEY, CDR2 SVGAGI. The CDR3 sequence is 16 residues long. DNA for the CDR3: TGTGCCAGCAAAGGGGGACAGGCTAAAGGCAAAAACATTCAGTACTTC. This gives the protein CASKGGQAKGKNIQYF.

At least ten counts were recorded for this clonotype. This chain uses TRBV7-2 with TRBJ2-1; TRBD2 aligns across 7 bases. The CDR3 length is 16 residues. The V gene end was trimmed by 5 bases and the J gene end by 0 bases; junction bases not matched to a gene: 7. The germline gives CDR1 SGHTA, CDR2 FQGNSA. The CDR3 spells CASSGGRPSSYNEQFF. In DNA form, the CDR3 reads TGTGCCAGCAGCGGCGGGAGACCCAGCTCCTACAATGAGCAGTTCTTC.

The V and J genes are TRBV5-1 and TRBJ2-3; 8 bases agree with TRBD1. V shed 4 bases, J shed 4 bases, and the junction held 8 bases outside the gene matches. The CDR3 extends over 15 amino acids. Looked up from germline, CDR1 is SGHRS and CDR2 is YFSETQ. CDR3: CASSQDRVKSDTQYF. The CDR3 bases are TGCGCCAGCAGCCAGGACAGGGTCAAGTCAGATACGCAGTATTTT.

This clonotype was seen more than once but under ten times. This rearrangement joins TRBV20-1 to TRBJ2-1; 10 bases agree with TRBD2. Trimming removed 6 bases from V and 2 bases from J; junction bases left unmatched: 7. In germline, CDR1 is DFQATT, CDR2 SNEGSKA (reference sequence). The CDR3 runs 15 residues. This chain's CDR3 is CSAPASGRTYNEQFF. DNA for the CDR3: TGCAGTGCCCCAGCTAGCGGGAGAACCTACAATGAGCAGTTCTTC.

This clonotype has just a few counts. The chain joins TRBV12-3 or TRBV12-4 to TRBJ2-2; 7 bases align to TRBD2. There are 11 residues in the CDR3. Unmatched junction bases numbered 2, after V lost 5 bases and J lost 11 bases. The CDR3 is CASSRGLELFF. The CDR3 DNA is TGTGCCAGCAGTCGGGGACTAGAGCTGTTTTTT.

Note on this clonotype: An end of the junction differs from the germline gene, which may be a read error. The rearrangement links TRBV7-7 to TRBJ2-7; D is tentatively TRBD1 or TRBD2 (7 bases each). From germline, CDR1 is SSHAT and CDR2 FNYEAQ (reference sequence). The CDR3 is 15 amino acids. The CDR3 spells CASSLASGTAYEQYF. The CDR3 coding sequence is TGTGCTAGCAGCTTAGCGAGCGGGACAGCCTACGAGCAGTACTTC.

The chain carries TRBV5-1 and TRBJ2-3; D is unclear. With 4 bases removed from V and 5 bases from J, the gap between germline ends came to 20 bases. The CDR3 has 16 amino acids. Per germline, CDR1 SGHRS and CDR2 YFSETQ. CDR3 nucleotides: TGCGCCAGCAGCCAAAACCTAGGAAGAATGGTAGATACGCAGTATTTT. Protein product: CASSQNLGRMVDTQYF.